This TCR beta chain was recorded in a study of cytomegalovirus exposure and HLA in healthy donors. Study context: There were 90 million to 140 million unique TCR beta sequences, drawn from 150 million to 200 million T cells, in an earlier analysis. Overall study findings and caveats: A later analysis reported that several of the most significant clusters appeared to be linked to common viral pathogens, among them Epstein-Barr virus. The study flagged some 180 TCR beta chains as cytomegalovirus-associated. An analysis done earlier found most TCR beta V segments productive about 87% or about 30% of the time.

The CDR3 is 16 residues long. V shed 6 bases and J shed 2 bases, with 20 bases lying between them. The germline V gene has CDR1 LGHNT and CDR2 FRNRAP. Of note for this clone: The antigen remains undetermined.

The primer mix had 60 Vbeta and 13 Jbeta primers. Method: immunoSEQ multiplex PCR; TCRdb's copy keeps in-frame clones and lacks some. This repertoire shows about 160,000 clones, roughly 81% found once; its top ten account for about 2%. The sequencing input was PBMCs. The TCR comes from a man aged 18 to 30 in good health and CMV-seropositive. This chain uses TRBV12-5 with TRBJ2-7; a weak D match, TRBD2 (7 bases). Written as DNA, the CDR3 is TGTGCTAGTGGACTTGGGGGGGCAACCGAGACCTACGAGCAGTACTTC. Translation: CASGLGGATETYEQYF.